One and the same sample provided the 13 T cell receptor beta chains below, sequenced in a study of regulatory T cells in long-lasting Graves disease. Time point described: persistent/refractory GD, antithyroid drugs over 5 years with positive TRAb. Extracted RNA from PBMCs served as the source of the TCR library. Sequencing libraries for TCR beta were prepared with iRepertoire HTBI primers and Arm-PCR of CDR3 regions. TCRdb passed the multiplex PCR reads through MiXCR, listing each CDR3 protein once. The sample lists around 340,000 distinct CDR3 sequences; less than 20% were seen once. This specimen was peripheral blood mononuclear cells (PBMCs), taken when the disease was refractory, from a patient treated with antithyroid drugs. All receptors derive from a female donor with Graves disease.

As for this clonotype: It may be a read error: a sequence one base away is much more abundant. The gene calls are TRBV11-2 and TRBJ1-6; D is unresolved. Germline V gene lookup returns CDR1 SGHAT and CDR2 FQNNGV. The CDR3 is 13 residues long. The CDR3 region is CASSRLPDGPLHF. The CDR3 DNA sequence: TGCGCCAGCAGCCGACTCCCCGATGGACCCCTCCACTTT.

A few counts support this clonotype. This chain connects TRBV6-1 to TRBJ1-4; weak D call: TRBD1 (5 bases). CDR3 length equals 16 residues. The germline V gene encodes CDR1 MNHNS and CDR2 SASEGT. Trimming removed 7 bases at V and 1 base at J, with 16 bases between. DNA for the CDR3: TGTGCCAGCATACGGTCCGGGGCGGGAACTAATGAAAAACTGTTTTTT. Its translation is CASIRSGAGTNEKLFF.

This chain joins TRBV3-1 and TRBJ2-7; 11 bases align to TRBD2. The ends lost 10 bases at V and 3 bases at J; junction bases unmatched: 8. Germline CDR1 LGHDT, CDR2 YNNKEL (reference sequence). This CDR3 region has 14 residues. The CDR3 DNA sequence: TGTGCCACCTCCCGACTAGCGGGAAGCTACGAGCAGTACTTC. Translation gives CATSRLAGSYEQYF.

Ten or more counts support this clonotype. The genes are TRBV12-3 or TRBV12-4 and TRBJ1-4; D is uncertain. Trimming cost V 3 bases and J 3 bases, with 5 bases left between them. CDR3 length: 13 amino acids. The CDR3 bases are TGTGCCAGCAGTTTGGGTCCTAATGAAAAACTGTTTTTT. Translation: CASSLGPNEKLFF.

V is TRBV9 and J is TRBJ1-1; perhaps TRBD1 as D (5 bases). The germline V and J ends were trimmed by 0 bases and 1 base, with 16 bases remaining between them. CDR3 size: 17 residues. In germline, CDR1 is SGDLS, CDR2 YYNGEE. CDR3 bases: TGTGCCAGCAGCGTAGCCCCCCCGGGACGGGGGAACACTGAAGCTTTCTTT. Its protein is CASSVAPPGRGNTEAFF.

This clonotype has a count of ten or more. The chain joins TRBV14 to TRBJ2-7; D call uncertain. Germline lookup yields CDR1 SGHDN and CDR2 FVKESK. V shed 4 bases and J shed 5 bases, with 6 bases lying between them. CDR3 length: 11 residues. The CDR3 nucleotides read TGTGCCAGCAGCCTCGGTCACGAGCAGTACTTC. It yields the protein CASSLGHEQYF.

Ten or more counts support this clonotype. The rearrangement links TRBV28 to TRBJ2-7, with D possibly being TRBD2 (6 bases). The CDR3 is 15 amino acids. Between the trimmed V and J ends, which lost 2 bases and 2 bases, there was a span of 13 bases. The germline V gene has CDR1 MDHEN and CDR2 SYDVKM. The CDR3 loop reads CASSLGLGTPYEQYF. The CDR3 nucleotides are TGTGCCAGCAGTTTAGGGCTAGGGACTCCCTACGAGCAGTACTTC.

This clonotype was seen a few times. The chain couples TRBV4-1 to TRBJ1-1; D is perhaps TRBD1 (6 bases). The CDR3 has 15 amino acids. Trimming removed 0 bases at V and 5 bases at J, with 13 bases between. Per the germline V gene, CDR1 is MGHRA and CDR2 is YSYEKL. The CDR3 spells CASSQEGPRGTEAFF. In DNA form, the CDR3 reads TGCGCCAGCAGCCAAGAGGGACCTAGGGGGACTGAAGCTTTCTTT.

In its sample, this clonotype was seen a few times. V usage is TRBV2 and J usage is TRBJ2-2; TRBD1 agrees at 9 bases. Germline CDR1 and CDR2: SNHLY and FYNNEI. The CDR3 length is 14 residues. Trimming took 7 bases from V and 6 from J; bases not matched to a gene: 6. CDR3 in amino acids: CASIGQGSAGELFF. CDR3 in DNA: TGTGCCAGCATTGGACAGGGGTCGGCCGGGGAGCTGTTTTTT.

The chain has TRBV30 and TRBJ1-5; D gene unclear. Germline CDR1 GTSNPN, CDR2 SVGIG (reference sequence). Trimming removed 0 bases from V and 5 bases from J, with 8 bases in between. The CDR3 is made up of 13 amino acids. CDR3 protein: CAWSVLPYQPQHF. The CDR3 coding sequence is TGTGCCTGGAGTGTACTGCCGTATCAGCCCCAGCATTTT.

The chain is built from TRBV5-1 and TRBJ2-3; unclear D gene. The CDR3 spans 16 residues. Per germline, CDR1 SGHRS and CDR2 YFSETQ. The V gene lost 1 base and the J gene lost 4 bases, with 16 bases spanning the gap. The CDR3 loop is CASSLMTGGAPDTQYF. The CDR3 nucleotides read TGCGCCAGCAGCTTGATGACCGGTGGTGCGCCAGATACGCAGTATTTT. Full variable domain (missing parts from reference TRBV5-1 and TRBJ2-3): KAGVTQTPRYLIKTRGQQVTLSCSPISGHRSVSWYQQTPGQGLQFLFEYFSETQRNKGNFPGRFSGRQFSNSRSEMNVSTLELGDSALYLCASSLMTGGAPDTQYFGPGTRLTVL.

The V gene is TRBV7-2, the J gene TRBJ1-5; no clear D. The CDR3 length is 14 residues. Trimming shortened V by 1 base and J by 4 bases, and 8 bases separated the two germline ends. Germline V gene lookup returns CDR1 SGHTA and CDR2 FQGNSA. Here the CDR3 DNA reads TGTGCCAGCAGCTTAGGACGGAATAATCAGCCCCAGCATTTT. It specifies CASSLGRNNQPQHF.

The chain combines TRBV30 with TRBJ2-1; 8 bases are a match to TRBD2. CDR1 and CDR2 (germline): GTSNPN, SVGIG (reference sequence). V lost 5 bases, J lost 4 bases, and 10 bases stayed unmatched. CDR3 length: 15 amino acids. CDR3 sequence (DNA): TGTGCCTGGGGCCACGGCGGGGGGTCTTACAATGAGCAGTTCTTC. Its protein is CAWGHGGGSYNEQFF.